The rows below give T cell receptor beta chains drawn from one sample of a study of blood T cells in healthy people across ages. Using its own MiXCR run on the 5' RACE reads, TCRdb lists one record per CDR3 protein. Of almost 1 million distinct CDR3 sequences in the sample, roughly 51% were seen once. Sequenced input: blood. The receptors were sampled from a woman aged 55-69 years in good health. CDR3s include the opening cysteine and the closing phenylalanine or tryptophan. D genes are given only for firm matches. A clone size is listed for some rows: how often the clone was seen (once, few, many), or a class if it is expanded.

clone size | D gene | J gene | V gene | CDR3 DNA | CDR3 protein
NA | NA | TRBJ2-3 | TRBV4-1 | TGCGCCAGCAGCCAAGACCCCCATTTCCGGACAGATACGCAGTATTTT | CASSQDPHFRTDTQYF
few | NA | TRBJ2-1 | TRBV4-3 | TGCGCCAGCAGCCAAGAAGGGGACCGGGCCTACAATGAGCAGTTCTTC | CASSQEGDRAYNEQFF
NA | TRBD2 | TRBJ2-1 | TRBV27 | TGTGCCAGCAGTTCCACTAGCGGGAGCCCCGGCTACAATGAGCAGTTCTTC | CASSSTSGSPGYNEQFF
few | NA | TRBJ1-1 | TRBV12-3/TRBV12-4 | TGTGCCAGCAGTTTGTGGGGCCAAAACACTGAAGCTTTCTTT | CASSLWGQNTEAFF
NA | TRBD2 | TRBJ2-1 | TRBV27 | TGTGCCAGCCCCCTGGCGGGAGGGCCAAATGAGCAGTTCTTC | CASPLAGGPNEQFF
once | NA | TRBJ1-4 | TRBV7-2 | TGTGCCAGCAGCTTAACGACGGCTGCTGCAAAACTGTTTTTT | CASSLTTAAAKLFF
few | NA | TRBJ2-5 | TRBV15 | TGTGCCACCAGCAGGCTCGGGGAGCAAGAGACCCAGTACTTC | CATSRLGEQETQYF
NA | NA | TRBJ2-7 | TRBV4-1 | TGCGCCAGCAGCCAAGATACGGCGACTTCCTACGAGCAGTACTTC | CASSQDTATSYEQYF
NA | NA | TRBJ2-3 | TRBV20-1 | TGCAGTGCTCCCAGACCCCCAGGAGCCAGAAACACAGATACGCAGTATTTT | CSAPRPPGARNTDTQYF
NA | NA | TRBJ1-2 | TRBV6-5 | TGTGCCAGCACCAGTCGGGGACTAGCTGGCTACACCTTC | CASTSRGLAGYTF
few | TRBD1 | TRBJ2-3 | TRBV29-1 | TGCAGCGCAGACACCGGGACAGGGGGAAGAGATACGCAGTATTTT | CSADTGTGGRDTQYF
NA | NA | TRBJ1-1 | TRBV6-5 | TGTGCCAGCGGGAGGGGAGTCGGCACTGAAGCTTTCTTT | CASGRGVGTEAFF
few | TRBD2 | TRBJ2-1 | TRBV20-1 | TGCAGTGCTGCCCCCTTCGCGGGAGTCACGGTCAATGAGCAGTTCTTC | CSAAPFAGVTVNEQFF
NA | NA | TRBJ2-5 | TRBV10-3 | TGTGCCATCAGTGATGGGGGTGGGGAGACCCGGTACTTC | CAISDGGGETRYF
NA | NA | TRBJ2-5 | TRBV30 | TGTGCCTGGAGGGTGGGTCAGGCAGCTTATCAAGAGACCCAGTACTTC | CAWRVGQAAYQETQYF
few | NA | TRBJ2-3 | TRBV28 | TGTGCCAGCAGTTGGTCCAGCGGAGACACAGATACGCAGTATTTT | CASSWSSGDTDTQYF
NA | NA | TRBJ2-7 | TRBV25-1 | TGTGCCAGCAGTGAAAGGACAAGCCACGAGCAGTACTTC | CASSERTSHEQYF
NA | NA | TRBJ1-2 | TRBV6-6 | TGTGCCAGCAGTTTGAAAAGGACGGCCCCCTTCTATGGCTGCACCTTC | CASSLKRTAPFYGCTF
NA | NA | TRBJ1-5 | TRBV3-1 | TGTGCCAGCAGCCAATCGGGGGCCCGTTGGGGAGCCCAGCATTTT | CASSQSGARWGAQHF
few | TRBD2 | TRBJ2-1 | TRBV5-5 | TGTGCCAGCAGCTTGGCACTAGCGGGATTGGGGTCCTACAATGAGCAGTTCTTC | CASSLALAGLGSYNEQFF
NA | NA | TRBJ2-1 | TRBV12-3/TRBV12-4 | TGTGCCAGCACCCATATGGGGTCAGAGCGTTATGAGCAGTTCTTC | CASTHMGSERYEQFF